A single sample gave rise to the 7 T cell receptor beta chains below, sequenced in a study of T cells in Graves' hyperthyroidism and ophthalmopathy. What was amplified from RNA transcripts were TCR beta CDR3 regions. Initially, a first-round RT-PCR of the TCR CDR3 employed the HTBI primer set. In TCRdb, the multiplex PCR reads were re-called with MiXCR into one record per CDR3 protein. The table includes some 650,000 distinct CDR3 sequences, approximately 15% detected once. The sample comprised blood. These TCRs come from a woman aged 40 to 55 with Graves' ophthalmopathy.

This chain connects TRBV19 to TRBJ2-2, with 12 bases that match TRBD2. CDR1 LNHDA and CDR2 SQIVND come from the germline V gene (reference sequence). CDR3 length equals 17 residues. V lost 3 bases, J lost 3 bases, and 5 bases stayed unmatched. The CDR3 nucleotides are TGTGCCAGTAGTATGCTAGCGGGAGGGATAGACACCGGGGAGCTGTTTTTT. Residues: CASSMLAGGIDTGELFF.

The table lists this clonotype with many counts. This chain uses TRBV18 with TRBJ1-1; TRBD1 is a possible D gene (5 bases). The germline gives CDR1 KGHSH, CDR2 LQKENI. The CDR3 is made up of 16 amino acids. V dropped 1 base and J dropped 1 base, with 13 bases sitting between them. The DNA for the CDR3 is TGTGCCAGCTCACCACGGACACCTACATCGAACACTGAAGCTTTCTTT. Encoded protein: CASSPRTPTSNTEAFF.

The rearrangement links TRBV2 to TRBJ1-2; possible D gene TRBD1, 5 bases. The CDR3 contains 15 residues. Looked up from germline, CDR1 is SNHLY and CDR2 is FYNNEI. With 6 bases removed from V and 2 bases from J, the gap between germline ends came to 16 bases. CDR3 nucleotides: TGTGCCAGCAGAGGGGTGACAACTGTCAACTATGGCTACACCTTC. This codes for CASRGVTTVNYGYTF. The whole variable domain, filled in from reference TRBV2 and TRBJ1-2, reads EPEVTQTPSHQVTQMGQEVILRCVPISNHLYFYWYRQILGQKVEFLVSFYNNEISEKSEIFDDQFSVERPDGSNFTLKIRSTKLEDSAMYFCASRGVTTVNYGYTFGSGTRLTVV.

V and J are TRBV7-2 and TRBJ2-7, with D perhaps assigned TRBD1 or TRBD2 (5 bases each). The germline V and J ends were trimmed by 0 bases and 5 bases, with 11 bases remaining between them. Germline V gene lookup returns CDR1 SGHTA and CDR2 FQGNSA. The CDR3 sequence is 14 residues long. CDR3 loop: CASSLAQGVHEQYF. DNA for the CDR3: TGTGCCAGCAGCTTAGCCCAGGGAGTCCACGAGCAGTACTTC.

This clonotype came up many times. The gene calls are TRBV18 and TRBJ2-3; D gene ambiguous. The germline V gene encodes CDR1 KGHSH and CDR2 LQKENI. V lost 0 bases to trimming and J lost 4 bases, with 11 bases between them. The CDR3 has 15 residues. The DNA of the CDR3 is TGTGCCAGCTCACCACCTCTGACCCTCGCAGATACGCAGTATTTT. Its translation: CASSPPLTLADTQYF.

This clonotype was observed many times. The chain couples TRBV28 to TRBJ2-7; D gene unclear. V gave up 6 bases and J gave up 0 bases, with 3 bases separating them. CDR3 size: 11 residues. Germline V gene lookup returns CDR1 MDHEN and CDR2 SYDVKM. In DNA form, the CDR3 reads TGTGCCAGCAGGCACTCCTACGAGCAGTACTTC. This encodes CASRHSYEQYF.

In its sample, this clonotype was seen a few times. The chain joins TRBV5-1 to TRBJ2-6; D is perhaps TRBD1 (5 bases). Looked up from germline, CDR1 is SGHRS and CDR2 is YFSETQ. The V gene lost 4 bases and the J gene lost 0 bases, with 11 bases spanning the gap. The CDR3 is 16 residues long. The CDR3 protein is CASSTGHSSGANVLTF. The CDR3 DNA reads TGCGCCAGCAGCACCGGACACAGCTCTGGGGCCAACGTCCTGACTTTC. Complete variable domain (other parts from reference TRBV5-1 and TRBJ2-6): KAGVTQTPRYLIKTRGQQVTLSCSPISGHRSVSWYQQTPGQGLQFLFEYFSETQRNKGNFPGRFSGRQFSNSRSEMNVSTLELGDSALYLCASSTGHSSGANVLTFGAGSRLTVL.